The entry that follows covers one TCR beta chain sequence. The antigen is undetermined. These data are taken from a study of cytotoxic CD8 clonotypes in ibrutinib-treated CLL. Points from the study as a whole: Clonality rose at ibrutinib response, held steady in sustained remission, and fell toward baseline at progression.

Germline lookup yields CDR1 MDHEN and CDR2 SYDVKM. The CDR3 is 16 amino acids. V lost 3 bases, J lost 1 base, and 7 bases stayed unmatched. PBMCs that had been cryopreserved were the source of 1.5 to 2.5 micrograms of genomic DNA for TCR beta libraries. The protocol was immunoSEQ multiplex PCR, while the TCRdb copy is restricted to in-frame clones and leaves out a portion. The table lists 130,000 to 150,000 clones, roughly 83% of them singletons. The V call is TRBV28, the J call TRBJ1-1, with 8 bases that match TRBD1. The specimen was PBMCs, collected after 12 months of ibrutinib treatment. The clonotype originates from a human donor with chronic lymphocytic leukemia. The CDR3 nucleotides are TGTGCCAGCAGTTTGACAGGGGCGCCCCCGAACACTGAAGCTTTCTTT. Translated, it gives CASSLTGAPPNTEAFF.